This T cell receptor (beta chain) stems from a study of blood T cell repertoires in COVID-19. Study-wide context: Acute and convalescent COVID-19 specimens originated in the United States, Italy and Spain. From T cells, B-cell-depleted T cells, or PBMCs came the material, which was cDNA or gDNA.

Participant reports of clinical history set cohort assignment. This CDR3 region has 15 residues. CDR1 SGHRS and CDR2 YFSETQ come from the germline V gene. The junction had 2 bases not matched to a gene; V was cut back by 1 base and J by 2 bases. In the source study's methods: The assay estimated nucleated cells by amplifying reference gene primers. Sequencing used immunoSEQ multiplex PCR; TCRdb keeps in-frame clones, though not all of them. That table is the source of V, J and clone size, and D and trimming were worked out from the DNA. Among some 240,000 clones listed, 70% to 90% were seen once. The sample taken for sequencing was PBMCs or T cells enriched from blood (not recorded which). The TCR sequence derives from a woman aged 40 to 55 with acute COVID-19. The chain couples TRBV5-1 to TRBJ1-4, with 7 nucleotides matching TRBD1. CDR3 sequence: CASSLLTGTNEKLFF. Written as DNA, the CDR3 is TGCGCCAGCAGCTTGTTGACAGGGACTAATGAAAAACTGTTTTTT.